The present T cell receptor beta chain was sequenced within a study of blood T cell repertoires in COVID-19. V dropped 5 bases and J dropped 3 bases, with 17 bases sitting between them. The CDR3 length is 15 residues. Germline V gene lookup returns CDR1 SGHTA and CDR2 FQGNSA. As handled by the study authors: Reference gene primer amplification gave nucleated cell count estimates. Assay used: immunoSEQ multiplex PCR; TCRdb lists only in-frame clones, some missing. The DNA gave D and trimming, while V, J and clone size come from that table. The sample records about 170,000 clones, around 85% being singletons.

Sequenced: peripheral blood. This TCR was recovered from a human donor with acute or convalescent COVID-19. The donor label of this sample is uncertain. The rearrangement uses TRBV7-2 and TRBJ2-7; possibly TRBD2 for D (7 bases). This chain's CDR3 is CASSIGGVRSYEQYF. The CDR3 bases are TGTGCCAGCAGCATAGGGGGGGTCAGGAGCTACGAGCAGTACTTC.